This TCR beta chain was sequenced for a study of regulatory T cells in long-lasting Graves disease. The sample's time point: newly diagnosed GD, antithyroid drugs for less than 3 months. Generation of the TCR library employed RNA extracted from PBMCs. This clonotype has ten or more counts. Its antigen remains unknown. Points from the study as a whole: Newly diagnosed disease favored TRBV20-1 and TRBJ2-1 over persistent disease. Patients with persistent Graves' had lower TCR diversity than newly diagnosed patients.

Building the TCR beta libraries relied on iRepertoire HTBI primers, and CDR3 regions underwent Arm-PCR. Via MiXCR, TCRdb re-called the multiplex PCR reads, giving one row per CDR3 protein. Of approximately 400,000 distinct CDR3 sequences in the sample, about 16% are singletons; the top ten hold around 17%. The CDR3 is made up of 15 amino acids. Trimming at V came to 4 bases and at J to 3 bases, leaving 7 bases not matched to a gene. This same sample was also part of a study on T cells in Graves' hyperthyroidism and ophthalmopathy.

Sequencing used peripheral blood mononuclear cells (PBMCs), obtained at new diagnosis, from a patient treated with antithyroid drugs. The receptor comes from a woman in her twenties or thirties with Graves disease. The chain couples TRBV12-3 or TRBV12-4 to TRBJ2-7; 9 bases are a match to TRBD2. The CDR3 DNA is TGTGCCAGCAGTTCACGGCGGGGGGGGCTCTACGAGCAGTACTTC. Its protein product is CASSSRRGGLYEQYF.